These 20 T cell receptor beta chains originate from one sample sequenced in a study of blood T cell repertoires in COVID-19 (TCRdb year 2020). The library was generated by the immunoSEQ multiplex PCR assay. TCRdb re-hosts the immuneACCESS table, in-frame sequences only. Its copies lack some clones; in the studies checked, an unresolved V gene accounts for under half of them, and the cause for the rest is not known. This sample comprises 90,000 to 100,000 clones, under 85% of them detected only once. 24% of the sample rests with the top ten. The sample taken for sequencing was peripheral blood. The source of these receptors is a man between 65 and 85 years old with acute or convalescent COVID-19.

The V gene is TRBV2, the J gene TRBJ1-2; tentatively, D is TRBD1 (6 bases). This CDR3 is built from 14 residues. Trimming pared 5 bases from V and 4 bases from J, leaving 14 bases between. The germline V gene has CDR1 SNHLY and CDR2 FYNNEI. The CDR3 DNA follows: TGTGCCAGCAGTCGGATAGGACAGTCCTATGGCTACACCTTC. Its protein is CASSRIGQSYGYTF.

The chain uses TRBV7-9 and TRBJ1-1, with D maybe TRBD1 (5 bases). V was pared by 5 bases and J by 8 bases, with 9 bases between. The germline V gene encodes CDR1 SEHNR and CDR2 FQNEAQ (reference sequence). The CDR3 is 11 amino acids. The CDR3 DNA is TGTGCCAGCAGCGGGTACAGGGAAGCTTTCTTT. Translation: CASSGYREAFF.

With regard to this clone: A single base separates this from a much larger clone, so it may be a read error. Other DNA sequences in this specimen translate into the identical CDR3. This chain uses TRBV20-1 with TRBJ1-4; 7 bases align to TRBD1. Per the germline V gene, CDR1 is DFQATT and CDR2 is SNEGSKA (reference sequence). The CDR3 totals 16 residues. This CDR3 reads CSASDLRDSINEKLFF. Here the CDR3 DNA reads TGCAGTGCTAGTGATCTTCGGGACAGTATTAATGAAAAATTGTTTTTT.

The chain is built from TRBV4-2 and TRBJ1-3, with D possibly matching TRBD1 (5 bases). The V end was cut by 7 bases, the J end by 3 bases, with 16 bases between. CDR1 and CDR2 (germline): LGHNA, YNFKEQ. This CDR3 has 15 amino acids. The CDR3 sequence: CASTVQGTGGNTIYF. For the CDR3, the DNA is TGTGCCAGCACCGTCCAGGGAACGGGTGGAAACACCATATATTTT.

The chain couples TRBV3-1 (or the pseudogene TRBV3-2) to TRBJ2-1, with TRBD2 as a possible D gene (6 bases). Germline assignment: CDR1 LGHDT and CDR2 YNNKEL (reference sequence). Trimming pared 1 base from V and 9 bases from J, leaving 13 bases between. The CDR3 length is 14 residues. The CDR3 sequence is CASSQGSREAEQFF. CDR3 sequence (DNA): TGTGCCAGCAGCCAAGGATCCAGGGAGGCTGAGCAGTTCTTC.

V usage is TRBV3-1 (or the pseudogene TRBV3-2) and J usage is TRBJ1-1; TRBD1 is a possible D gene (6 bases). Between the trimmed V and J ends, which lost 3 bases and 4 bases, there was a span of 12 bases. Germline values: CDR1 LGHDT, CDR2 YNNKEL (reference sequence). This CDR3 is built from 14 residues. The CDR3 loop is CASSHRGWGTEAFF. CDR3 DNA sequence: TGTGCCAGCAGCCACAGGGGTTGGGGCACTGAAGCTTTCTTT.

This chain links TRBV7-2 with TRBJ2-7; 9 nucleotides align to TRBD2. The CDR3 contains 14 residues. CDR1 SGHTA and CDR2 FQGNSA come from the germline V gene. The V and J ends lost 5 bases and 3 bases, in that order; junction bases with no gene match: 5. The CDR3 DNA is TGTGCCAGCAGCCGGACTAGCGATTACTACGAGCAGTACTTC. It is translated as CASSRTSDYYEQYF.

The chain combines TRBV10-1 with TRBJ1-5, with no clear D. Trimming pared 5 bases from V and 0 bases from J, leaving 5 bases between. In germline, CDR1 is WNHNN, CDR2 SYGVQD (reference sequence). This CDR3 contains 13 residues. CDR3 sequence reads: CASSKYSNQPQHF. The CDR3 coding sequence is TGCGCCAGCAGTAAATATAGCAATCAGCCCCAGCATTTT.

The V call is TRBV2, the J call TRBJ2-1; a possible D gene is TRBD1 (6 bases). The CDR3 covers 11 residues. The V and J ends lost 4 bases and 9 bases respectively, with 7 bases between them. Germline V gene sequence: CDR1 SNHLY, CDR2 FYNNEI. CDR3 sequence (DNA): TGTGCCAGCAGTGGGGGGCTTGAGCAGTTCTTC. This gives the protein CASSGGLEQFF.

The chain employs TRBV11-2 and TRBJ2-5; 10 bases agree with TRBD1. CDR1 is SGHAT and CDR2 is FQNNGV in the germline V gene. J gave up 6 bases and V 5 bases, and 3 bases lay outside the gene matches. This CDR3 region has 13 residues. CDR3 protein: CASSRTGGKTQYF. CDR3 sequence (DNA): TGTGCCAGCAGCCGGACAGGGGGGAAGACCCAGTACTTC.

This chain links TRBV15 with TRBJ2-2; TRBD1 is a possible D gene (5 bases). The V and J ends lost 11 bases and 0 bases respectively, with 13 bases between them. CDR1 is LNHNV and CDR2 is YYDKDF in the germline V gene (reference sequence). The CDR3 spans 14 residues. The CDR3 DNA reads TGTGCCGTACAGGCGATCACGAACACCGGGGAGCTGTTTTTT. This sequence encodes CAVQAITNTGELFF.

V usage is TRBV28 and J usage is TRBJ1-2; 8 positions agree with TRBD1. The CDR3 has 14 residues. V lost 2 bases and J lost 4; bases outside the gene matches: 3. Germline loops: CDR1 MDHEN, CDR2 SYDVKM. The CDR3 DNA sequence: TGTGCCAGCAGTTTAGGACAGGGTTCCTATGGCTACACCTTC. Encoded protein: CASSLGQGSYGYTF.

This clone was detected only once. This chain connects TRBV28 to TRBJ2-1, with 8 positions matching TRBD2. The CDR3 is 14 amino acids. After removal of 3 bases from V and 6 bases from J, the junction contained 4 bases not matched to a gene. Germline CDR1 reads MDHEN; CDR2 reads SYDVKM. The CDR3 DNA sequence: TGTGCCAGCAGTTTGGGGCTAGCGGGCAATGAGCAGTTCTTC. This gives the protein CASSLGLAGNEQFF. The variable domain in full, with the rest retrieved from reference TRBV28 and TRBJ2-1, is DVKVTQSSRYLVKRTGEKVFLECVQDMDHENMFWYRQDPGLGLRLIYFSYDVKMKEKGDIPEGYSVSREKKERFSLILESASTNQTSMYLCASSLGLAGNEQFFGPGTRLTVL.

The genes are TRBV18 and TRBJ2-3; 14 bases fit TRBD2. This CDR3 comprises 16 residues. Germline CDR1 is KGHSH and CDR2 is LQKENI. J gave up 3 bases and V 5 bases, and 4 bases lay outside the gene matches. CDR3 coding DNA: TGTGCCAGCTCATCGGGACTAGCGGGAGTTACAGATACGCAGTATTTT. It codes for CASSSGLAGVTDTQYF.

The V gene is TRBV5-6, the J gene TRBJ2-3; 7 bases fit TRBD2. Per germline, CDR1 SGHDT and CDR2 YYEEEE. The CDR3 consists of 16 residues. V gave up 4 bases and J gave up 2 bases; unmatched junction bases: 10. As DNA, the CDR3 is TGTGCCAGCAGCCGCTCGAAGCGGGACTTCACAGATACGCAGTATTTT. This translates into CASSRSKRDFTDTQYF.

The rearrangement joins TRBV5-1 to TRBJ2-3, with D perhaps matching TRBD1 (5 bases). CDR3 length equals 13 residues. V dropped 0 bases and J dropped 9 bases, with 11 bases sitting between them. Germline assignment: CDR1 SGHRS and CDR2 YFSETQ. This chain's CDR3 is CASSLGGSDTQYF. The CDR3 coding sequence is TGCGCCAGCAGCTTGGGGGGCTCCGACACGCAGTATTTT.

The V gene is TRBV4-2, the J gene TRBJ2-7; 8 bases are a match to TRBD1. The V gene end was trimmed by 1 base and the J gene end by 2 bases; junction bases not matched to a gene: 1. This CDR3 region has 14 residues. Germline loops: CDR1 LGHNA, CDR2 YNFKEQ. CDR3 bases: TGTGCCAGCAGCCAAGGGACAGGGACCTACGAGCAGTACTTC. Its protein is CASSQGTGTYEQYF.

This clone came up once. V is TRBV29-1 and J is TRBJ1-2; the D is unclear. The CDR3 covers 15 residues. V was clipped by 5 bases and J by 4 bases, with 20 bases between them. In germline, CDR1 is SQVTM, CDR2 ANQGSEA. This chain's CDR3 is CSVILTGRGGYGYTF. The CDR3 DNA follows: TGCAGCGTTATCTTGACCGGGAGAGGCGGCTATGGCTACACCTTC.

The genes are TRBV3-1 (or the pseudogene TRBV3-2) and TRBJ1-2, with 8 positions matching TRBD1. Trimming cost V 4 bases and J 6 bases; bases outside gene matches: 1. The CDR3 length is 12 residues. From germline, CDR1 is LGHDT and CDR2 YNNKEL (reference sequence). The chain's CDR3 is CASSPGGHGYTF. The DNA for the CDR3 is TGTGCCAGCAGCCCAGGGGGCCATGGCTACACCTTC.

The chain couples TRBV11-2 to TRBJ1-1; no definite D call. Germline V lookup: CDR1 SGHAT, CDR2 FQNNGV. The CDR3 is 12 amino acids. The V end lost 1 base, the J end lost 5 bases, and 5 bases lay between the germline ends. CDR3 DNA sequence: TGTGCCAGCAGCTTAGGGCAAACTGAAGCTTTCTTT. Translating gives CASSLGQTEAFF.